This entry describes one TCR beta chain. The sample belongs to a study of human T cells and chemical hapten exposure. Turning to the study itself: Diagnoses of alopecia areata, totalis or universalis occurred in mostly female patients.

Using its own MiXCR run on the RACE reads, TCRdb lists one record per CDR3 protein. This repertoire shows some 300,000 distinct CDR3 sequences, about 5% found once; its top ten account for around 8%. This CDR3 has 13 amino acids. V shed 3 bases, J shed 7 bases, and the junction held 4 bases outside the gene matches. Germline values: CDR1 DFQATT, CDR2 SNEGSKA (reference sequence). Time point of the sample: pre-sensitization, week 0. Treatment specified: therapeutic diphenylcyclopropenone sensitization with weekly scalp DPC. Blood sampling occurred before each patch-test application. Sequencing used whole blood, obtained in connection with sensitization to the hapten diphenylcyclopropenone (DPC). This clonotype was obtained from a woman younger than 30 with alopecia areata. Some clones in this sample may be carry-over from other donors' samples. The V call is TRBV20-1, the J call TRBJ2-2; 8 bases map to TRBD2. The CDR3: CSASLLADGELFF. For the CDR3, the DNA is TGCAGTGCTAGTCTACTAGCGGACGGGGAGCTGTTTTTT.